The 6 T cell receptor beta chains in this list originate from one sample, sequenced in a study of T cell repertoires in cytomegalovirus infection. A single record per CDR3 protein comes from TCRdb applying MiXCR to the reads. Here the sample spans under 250,000 distinct CDR3 sequences, about 12% being singletons. Sequencing was performed on PBMCs. These receptors were taken from a human donor in good health (CMV status not recorded). Some clones in this sample may be carry-over from other donors' samples.

This clonotype was picked up many times. CDR3 coding DNA: TGTGCCAGCAGTTTTAAGGGGGGTGAAAAACTGTTTTTT. Amino acid sequence: CASSFKGGEKLFF. J is TRBJ1-4 and V is TRBV7-2; possibly TRBD1 for D (6 bases). The CDR3 is 13 residues long. The germline V and J ends were trimmed by 6 bases and 7 bases, with 12 bases remaining between them. Germline values: CDR1 SGHTA, CDR2 FQGNSA.

This clonotype has a count of ten or more. CDR3 coding DNA: TGTGCCAGCAGCGTAAGGGGCGGGGGTTTGGGCGAGCAGTACTTC. Translated: CASSVRGGGLGEQYF. This chain links TRBV7-2 with TRBJ2-7; TRBD2 aligns across 7 bases. This CDR3 spans 15 amino acids. The V gene end was trimmed by 5 bases and the J gene end by 6 bases; junction bases not matched to a gene: 13. Germline CDR1 SGHTA, CDR2 FQGNSA.

The rearrangement links TRBV18 to TRBJ2-1, with D hard to call. Germline lookup yields CDR1 KGHSH and CDR2 LQKENI. CDR3 size: 13 residues. The V end lost 4 bases, the J end lost 4 bases, and 8 bases lay between the germline ends. CDR3 sequence: CASSRNSYNEQFF. In DNA, the CDR3 is TGTGCCAGCTCACGTAATAGTTACAATGAGCAGTTCTTC.

This clonotype has a count of ten or more. The rearrangement joins TRBV7-6 to TRBJ1-1, with D unresolved. CDR1 and CDR2 (germline): SGHVS, FNYEAQ. There are 13 residues in the CDR3. V was pared by 0 bases and J by 4 bases, with 6 bases between. CDR3 amino acids: CASSLAESTEAFF. DNA of the CDR3: TGTGCCAGCAGCTTAGCGGAAAGCACTGAAGCTTTCTTT.

There are a few counts of this clonotype. The chain couples TRBV29-1 to TRBJ1-1; possibly TRBD1 for D (5 bases). Trimming stripped 3 bases from V and 5 bases from J, with 10 bases between. Germline V gene sequence: CDR1 SQVTM, CDR2 ANQGSEA. The CDR3 contains 12 residues. The DNA of the CDR3 is TGCAGCGTTGAGACGGAGGGGACTGAAGCTTTCTTT. Protein sequence: CSVETEGTEAFF.

This chain connects TRBV29-1 to TRBJ2-5; D might be TRBD1 or TRBD2, each matching 5 bases. The CDR3 extends over 11 amino acids. The germline V and J ends were trimmed by 7 bases and 5 bases, with 11 bases remaining between them. Germline loops: CDR1 SQVTM, CDR2 ANQGSEA. This CDR3 is CSGFEGETQYF. The CDR3 region has the DNA TGCAGCGGGTTCGAGGGGGAGACCCAGTACTTC.